This T cell receptor (beta chain) was obtained from a study of T cell responses to AZD1222 COVID-19 vaccine (TCRdb year 2021). With respect to the entire study: AZD1222 recipients whose second dose came at about 4 weeks and those whose second dose came at about 12 weeks were combined into one group, since spike-specific TCR depth and breadth did not differ between the two schedules. A total of around 240 trial participants underwent TCR sequencing, of whom nearly 210 had received two doses of AZD1222 and some 25 had received two doses of the MenACWY control vaccine. Trial participants were enrolled by age into 18-55, 56-69 and 70-plus year subgroups, with approximately 150, 28 and 58 TCR-sequenced participants respectively. Study-level results and caveats: The 56-69-year group was small, and its depth increase did not reach significance, likely because of low power. CD4 TCRs associated with the vaccine covered the entire spike protein, and the dominant responses were in regions 160-218 and 743-854. Epitopes outside the regions mutated in the B.1.351 and B.1.1.7 variants were reportedly recognized by nearly half of the unique spike-specific TCRs. Participants were mostly white British and included more females than males, and it was suggested by the authors that clonal diversity may have been underestimated. Conclusions about previously exposed vaccinees were limited because only five to seven AZD1222 recipients were SARS-CoV-2 seropositive at baseline. A significant rise in spike-specific TCR breadth and depth was observed after two AZD1222 doses relative to day 0 and relative to MenACWY recipients. Because no day 14 peak-response samples were available, repertoires were characterized only after the peak T cell response.

Worth noting for this clone: Its binding antigen is unknown. Base qualities were left out, and no much larger clone turns up one base away.

The CDR3 regions of human TCRbeta chains were subjected to immunosequencing. Per the source publication's procedure: Repertoire TCRs were checked for matches against a reference library of SARS-CoV-2-specific TCRs that had been generated using the MIRA antigen-specificity platform. Breadth meant the fraction of unique TCRs that were SARS-CoV-2-associated, whereas depth meant the fraction of total T cells that were SARS-CoV-2-associated. Using the MIRA data, each spike-specific TCR was mapped to the spike region that the TCR reacts to and placed in a CD4 or CD8 class. Log10-transformed breadth and depth values were compared by one-way ANOVA with Sidak's multiple comparisons tests. The source is immuneACCESS, and TCRdb retained only in-frame sequences with V and J called. Part of the clones is not carried over; for the studies checked, unresolved V genes explain less than half of this, and the remainder is unexplained. V, J and clone size are those of that table, while D and trimming were read from the DNA. The sample yields tens of thousands of clones; around four fifths were counted once. The ten largest clones take up roughly 21% of the sample.

The meaning of the sample's time point label: baseline before first vaccination. Vaccinee samples came from UK trials COV001 and COV002, including a single-blind randomized controlled phase 2/3 trial of AZD1222 (ChAdOx1 nCoV-19) in healthy adults. For TCRbeta chain sequencing, PBMC samples from trial participants were taken at day 0 and at day 28 after the second dose. CDR1 MNHNS and CDR2 SASEGT are derived from the germline V gene. For this chain, trimming is 2 bases at the V end and 8 bases at the J end, and the number of junction bases without a gene match is 5. The CDR3 sequence holds 14 residues, the cysteine and phenylalanine included. The sequence is cut down to CDR3 DNA, 42 bases in frame from base 1.

This clonotype was obtained from an adult in good health. The chain links TRBV6-1 with TRBJ2-1; the junction holds 8 bases that match TRBD2. This sample comprised peripheral blood, obtained on day 0 of AZD1222 vaccination. The DNA reads TGTGCCAGCAGTGAACGCGGGAGGACCGATGAGCAGTTCTTC. This codes for CASSERGRTDEQFF.